Reported below is one TCR beta chain. Its antigen is currently not known. Per-base qualities were not stored, and no clone one base away is much larger. The donors were healthy, HIV-negative adults who had no recently reported acute infections or vaccinations. Only Caucasian adults living in Nashville, Tennessee, USA were represented among the donors. CD4+ T cells were enriched through magnetic negative selection, after which naive cells were positively selected on CD45RA and the remaining negative fraction served as the memory subset. Blood was collected by leukapheresis, and PBMCs were isolated by Ficoll-Histopaque density gradient centrifugation and then cryopreserved in liquid nitrogen vapor phase. Purity and quantity of every magnetically sorted T cell population were checked by analytical flow cytometry. Genomic DNA was isolated from each sorted fraction and quantified by UV absorbance on a Nanodrop 2000c.

These data originate in a study of shared clonotypes between healthy human individuals (dated by TCRdb to about 2020). Regarding the research as a whole: The cohort included three men and a couple of women between 18 and 49 years of age. For each donor, CD4 naive and CD4 memory were each run on three plates, CD8 naive on two plates, and CD8 memory on one plate. Blood TCR repertoires of a handful of healthy adults were deeply sequenced to estimate repertoire size and the extent of clonotype sharing between individuals. To increase sequencing depth and limit assay-specific biases, TCR repertoire library preparation and sequencing were carried out by different laboratories using diverse techniques. Leukapheresis yielded between about 0.85 and 10 billion PBMCs per donor. Study-wide conclusions, independent of this receptor: Pairwise subsampling led to the expectation that sequencing depth would affect the degree of clonotype sharing among donors. The genetic and exposure-history diversity represented was limited by the small number of donors. Sharing across a few donors was observed for around 5% of naive CD4, 3% to 4% of naive CD8, roughly 2.4% of memory CD4, and around 0.44% of memory CD8 clonotypes. Incomplete sequencing was indicated by rarefaction of sorted-subset datasets, despite the large sequencing depth. Larger estimated clonotype richness was generally found for naive subsets than for memory subsets. Sampling was restricted to blood, and TCR repertoires in tissues likely differ from the TCR repertoires found in blood. Higher generation probabilities were observed for clonotypes shared by all four sorted-subset donors than for non-shared clonotypes.

Counted from cysteine to phenylalanine, this CDR3 has 14 amino acids. The only DNA kept is the CDR3, 42 bases in frame from the first base. The trim is 4 bases for V and 8 bases for J, with a gap of 14 bases between the germline ends. According to the germline V gene (reference sequence), CDR1 reads MNHEY and CDR2 reads SMNVEV. Using the deep immunoSEQ assay, multiplex PCR amplified TCR CDR3 regions from genomic DNA. For each cell subset, the extracted genomic DNA was distributed evenly across all wells of several immunoSEQ 96-well plates, and each plate served as one replicate. For sorted subsets, 200 to 250 ng of genomic DNA, equivalent to 25,000 to 35,000 T cell genomes, went into each replicate PCR. Purified libraries were measured with a Qubit 3.0 fluorometer, size-checked on a Bioanalyzer 2100, and measured again with the KAPA Library Quantification kit. Every immunoSEQ 96-well plate was sequenced on a dedicated single-read 150-cycle Illumina NextSeq 550 flow cell. Per the authors' processing: Because only junctional sequences without quality scores were contained in the immunoSEQ output, filtering matching that applied to full-length reads could not be performed. To assign V/J genes and CDR3, sequences were annotated against IMGT germline references using PyIR, a Python wrapper for IgBLAST v1.9. Reads with weak V/J assignments (E-value above 1e-6), missing CDR3, stop codons, out-of-frame junctions, or ambiguous translated residues were removed. V3J clonotypes were defined as sequences sharing an identical inferred V gene, J gene, and CDR3 amino acid sequence. Percentage overlap between repertoires was calculated by dividing the number of shared unique clonotypes by the size of the smaller repertoire. Three approaches were used to assess repertoire richness: RTK rarefaction, the Chao1 estimator, and Recon v2.1 estimates of unobserved clonotypes. OLGA was used to compute generation probabilities for all TCRbeta clonotypes that the gDNA method yielded from a handful of donors. Imported from immuneACCESS, the table was reduced by TCRdb to in-frame sequences with V and J called. These copies leave out some clones; in studies compared against another copy, an unresolved V gene accounts for under half, and the cause of the remainder is not known. V and J calls and clone size are those listed in that table; D and trimming were worked out from the DNA. Across this sample there are 2 million to 2.5 million clones, with just over 90% seen only once. Jointly, the top ten make up around 0.4% of the sample.

Sequencing was carried out using naive CD4+ T cells from PBMCs. The cell subset or site label on this specimen signifies: CD45RA+ positively selected. This chain joins TRBV27 to TRBJ2-2, with a weak D call of TRBD2 (5 bases match). The sequence derives from a man between 18 and 35 years old in good health. Some clones in this sample may be carry-over from other donors' samples. Here the CDR3 is given as CASSSRTLTGELFF. The DNA is as follows: TGTGCCAGCAGTTCACGGACTCTGACGGGGGAGCTGTTTTTT.